The 16 T cell receptor beta chains below come from one sample, sequenced in a study of tumor and adjacent non-tumor tissue in lung cancer. A modified ARM-PCR protocol with three rounds of nested PCR amplified TCRbeta. In TCRdb, the multiplex PCR reads were re-called with MiXCR into one record per CDR3 protein. The profile shows roughly 220,000 distinct CDR3 sequences, around 71% of them singletons. This sample's RNA came from whole unsorted tissue. Sequenced sample: lung tumor tissue. The receptors come from a man aged 55 to 70 with non-small cell lung cancer.

V and J are TRBV11-2 and TRBJ2-1; D is ambiguous. The ends were cut back, 4 bases at V and 15 bases at J, with 19 bases in the middle. This CDR3 spans 13 amino acids. The germline V gene encodes CDR1 SGHAT and CDR2 FQNNGV. The CDR3 DNA follows: TGTGCCAGCAGCTCTGCATTTTACAGTGAGAGGTTCTTC. Its protein is CASSSAFYSERFF.

There are many counts of this clonotype. The V gene is TRBV12-3 or TRBV12-4, the J gene TRBJ2-3, with 11 bases aligning to TRBD1. J lost 5 bases, V lost 6 bases, and 4 bases had no gene match. The CDR3 contains 14 residues. CDR3 amino acids: CASREDRGQDTQYF. CDR3 DNA sequence: TGTGCCAGCAGAGAGGACAGGGGGCAAGATACGCAGTATTTT.

This clonotype was recorded only once. The rearrangement uses TRBV4-2 and TRBJ2-1; D gene ambiguous. Deletions cut 4 bases from V and 8 bases from J, with 9 bases between. Germline-derived CDR1 and CDR2 are LGHNA and YNFKEQ. The CDR3 extends over 12 amino acids. CDR3 sequence (DNA): TGTGCCAGCAGCCGCGAAACGGATGAGCAGTTCTTC. Translated: CASSRETDEQFF.

In regard to this clonotype: An end of the junction differs from the germline gene, which may be a read error. This chain links TRBV29-1 with TRBJ2-5, with TRBD2 matching over 13 bases. From germline, CDR1 is SQVTM and CDR2 ANQGSEA. The CDR3 consists of 15 residues. The CDR3: CSGEALAGGRETQYF. Written as DNA, the CDR3 is TGCAGCGGTGAAGCACTAGCGGGAGGGCGAGAGACCCAGTACTTC.

Points on this clonotype: This sequence may be a read error, since a much larger clone differs from it by one base. The V gene is TRBV4-2, the J gene TRBJ2-1; D may correspond to TRBD1 or TRBD2 (5 bases each). The length of the CDR3 is 14 residues. From germline, CDR1 is LGHNA and CDR2 YNFKEQ. CDR3 bases: TGTGCCAGCAGCCAACTCGGGACCTACAAAGAGCAGTTCTTC. Protein product: CASSQLGTYKEQFF.

The sample holds many counts of this clonotype. The J gene is TRBJ1-6, the V gene TRBV7-9, with 9 bases matching TRBD1. Trimming took 6 bases from V and 9 from J; bases not matched to a gene: 6. CDR3 size: 14 residues. Per germline, CDR1 SEHNR and CDR2 FQNEAQ (reference sequence). The CDR3 DNA reads as TGTGCCAGCAGGGGGACAGGGAGGGGTTCACCCCTCCACTTT. It is translated as CASRGTGRGSPLHF.

Remarks on this clonotype: With a much larger clone just one base away, this may be a read error. The rearrangement joins TRBV5-1 to TRBJ2-3, with TRBD2 as a possible D gene (6 bases). V dropped 3 bases and J dropped 1 base, with 12 bases sitting between them. CDR1 is SGHRS and CDR2 is YFSETQ in the germline V gene. CDR3 length: 15 residues. The CDR3 region has the DNA TGCGCCAGCAGCTGGGCTAGCGCCGGCACAGATACGCAGTATTTT. It translates to CASSWASAGTDTQYF.

On this clonotype: This CDR3 fails to terminate in the conserved phenylalanine or tryptophan, so it likely reflects a read error. The chain has TRBV11-2 and TRBJ2-5; D is possibly TRBD2 (7 bases). The CDR3 has 13 residues. Germline values: CDR1 SGHAT, CDR2 FQNNGV. The CDR3 here is CASSLGGGETQYS. CDR3 bases: TGTGCCAGCAGTTTAGGGGGGGGCGAGACCCAGTACTCC.

This clonotype was seen repeatedly, ten times or more. The J gene is TRBJ2-5, the V gene TRBV12-3 or TRBV12-4; D perhaps matches TRBD2 (13 bases). Trimming shortened V by 5 bases and J by 2 bases, and 42 bases separated the two germline ends. The CDR3 covers 24 residues. The CDR3 DNA reads TGTGCCAGCAGTCTGGTTAGAGGGACAGGGGGCGAACTAGCGGGAGGGCACACTCAAGAGACCCAGTACTTC. Translated, it gives CASSLVRGTGGELAGGHTQETQYF.

As for this clonotype: In this CDR3 the conserved last residue, phenylalanine or tryptophan, is missing, so a read error is likely. CDR3 coding DNA: TGCAGCGGATCCTCTTCCGGGGTCAACACCGGGGAGCTGTTTTTA. It encodes CSGSSSGVNTGELFL. The chain has TRBV29-1 and TRBJ2-2; the D gene is possibly TRBD2 (5 bases). V lost 7 bases to trimming and J lost 2 bases, with 17 bases between them. The CDR3 length is 15 residues. CDR1 and CDR2 (germline): SQVTM, ANQGSEA.

This clonotype was observed once. Given a much more abundant clone one base away, this may be a read error. V and J are TRBV5-4 and TRBJ2-7, with 9 bases lining up with TRBD2. CDR3 size: 15 residues. Germline CDR1 and CDR2: SGHNT and YYREEE (reference sequence). The chain's CDR3 is CASSLGGTSRYEQHF. The CDR3, as DNA: TGTGCCAGCAGCCTAGGTGGGACTAGCCGGTACGAGCAGCACTTC.

Comments on this clonotype: A junction boundary mismatches the germline segment, possibly from a read error. The chain is built from TRBV11-1 and TRBJ2-1; TRBD2 is a possible D gene (5 bases). The length of the CDR3 is 15 residues. Germline loops: CDR1 SGHAT, CDR2 FQDESV (reference sequence). The CDR3, as DNA: TGCGCCAGCAGCACCGACTACAACTCCTACAATGAGCATTTCTTC. Its translation: CASSTDYNSYNEHFF.

This clonotype appeared many times. V usage is TRBV7-8 and J usage is TRBJ2-7; no clear D. The V gene lost 1 base and the J gene lost 1 base, with 8 bases spanning the gap. CDR1 is SGHVS and CDR2 is FQNEAQ in the germline V gene. The CDR3 spans 14 residues. The CDR3 protein is CASSLGLSSYEQYF. CDR3 bases: TGTGCCAGCAGCTTAGGTCTCAGTTCCTACGAGCAGTACTTC.

Turning to this clonotype: The junction departs from germline at one end; a sequencing error may be responsible. This chain uses TRBV20-1 with TRBJ1-1; no clear D. The CDR3 extends over 16 amino acids. Germline V gene data show CDR1 as DFQATT and CDR2 as SNEGSKA (reference sequence). DNA of the CDR3: TGCAGTACTAGAAATGTATTGGGAAAGAGGAACACTGAAGCTTTCTTT. This gives the protein CSTRNVLGKRNTEAFF.

V gene TRBV4-2 combines with J gene TRBJ2-2, with 9 positions matching TRBD2. Germline V gene lookup returns CDR1 LGHNA and CDR2 YNFKEQ. Trimming removed 9 bases from V and 5 bases from J; junction bases left unmatched: 10. The length of the CDR3 is 15 residues. For the CDR3, the DNA is TGTGCCAGTGGGGGGACTAGCAGGAGAACCGGGGAGCTGTTTTTT. Encoded protein: CASGGTSRRTGELFF.

Regarding this clonotype: The junction shows a germline mismatch at one end, possibly a read error. The V call is TRBV29-1, the J call TRBJ2-3, with D possibly being TRBD2 (5 bases). Germline V CDR1 and CDR2: SQVTM, ANQGSEA. There are 12 residues in the CDR3. CDR3 DNA sequence: TGCAGCGTAGCGGCTAGCACATATACGCATTATTTT. This encodes CSVAASTYTHYF.